Each of the 8 T cell receptor beta chains below was sequenced from the same sample in a study of blood T cells in healthy people across ages. A J-beta primer mix and a sample-barcoded 5' primer were used in a second PCR of roughly 7 to 12 cycles. TCRdb called the 5' RACE reads again in MiXCR, with one record for every CDR3 protein. The sample includes about 1,000,000 distinct CDR3 sequences, more than 35% of them seen just once. The specimen was blood. The receptors come from a woman aged 60-70 years in good health.

The chain employs TRBV7-3 and TRBJ2-3, with D unclear. CDR3 length equals 15 residues. Trimming pared 1 base from V and 2 bases from J, leaving 10 bases between. The germline V gene has CDR1 SGHTA and CDR2 FQGTGA. CDR3 nucleotide sequence: TGTGCCAGCAGCTTAAAGGGCCTGATCACAGATACGCAGTATTTT. Protein sequence: CASSLKGLITDTQYF.

The V gene is TRBV10-3, the J gene TRBJ2-5; D might be TRBD1 (6 bases). Germline V lookup: CDR1 ENHRY, CDR2 SYGVKD. This CDR3 has 15 amino acids. Trimming stripped 0 bases from V and 1 base from J, with 9 bases between. CDR3 in DNA: TGTGCCATCAGTGAGTCAAGGGGGTCCCAAGAGACCCAGTACTTC. It is translated as CAISESRGSQETQYF.

The chain combines TRBV7-9 with TRBJ2-5, with a possible D match to TRBD1 (7 bases). The length of the CDR3 is 14 residues. Germline V CDR1 and CDR2: SEHNR, FQNEAQ (reference sequence). With 7 bases removed from V and 11 bases from J, the gap between germline ends came to 23 bases. CDR3 region: CASNRWPQGGEQYF. The CDR3 nucleotides read TGTGCCAGCAACCGGTGGCCCCAGGGGGGAGAGCAGTACTTC. Variable domain in full (rest from reference TRBV7-9 and TRBJ2-5): DTGVSQNPRHKITKRGQNVTFRCDPISEHNRLYWYRQTLGQGPEFLTYFQNEAQLEKSRLLSDRFSAERPKGSFSTLEIQRTEQGDSAMYLCASNRWPQGGEQYFGPGTRLLVL.

This clonotype came up a few times. The CDR3 is CASSPEPGSNEQFF. CDR3 bases: TGCGCCAGCAGCCCGGAACCAGGGTCCAATGAGCAGTTCTTC. The chain joins TRBV5-1 to TRBJ2-1, with D perhaps matching TRBD1 (5 bases). The ends were cut back, 4 bases at V and 6 bases at J, with 14 bases in the middle. Germline CDR1 and CDR2: SGHRS and YFSETQ. This CDR3 has 14 residues.

J is TRBJ1-5 and V is TRBV6-1; D unresolved. V shed 7 bases and J shed 4 bases, with 14 bases lying between them. Per the germline V gene, CDR1 is MNHNS and CDR2 is SASEGT. This CDR3 is 14 amino acids long. CDR3 DNA sequence: TGTGCCAGCAACCTCCAGCCGGGAAATCAGCCCCAGCATTTT. It codes for CASNLQPGNQPQHF.

This clonotype was observed a single time. The rearrangement links TRBV20-1 to TRBJ2-4, with 14 bases lining up with TRBD2. The end of the DNA aligns better with TRBJ2-7, so the J call may be wrong. The CDR3 is made up of 16 amino acids. The germline gives CDR1 DFQATT, CDR2 SNEGSKA (reference sequence). In nucleotides, the CDR3 is TGCAGTGCTAGACCCTTGACTAGCGGGAGGGCCTACGAGCAGTACTTC. This sequence encodes CSARPLTSGRAYEQYF.

This clonotype was counted between two and nine times. The V call is TRBV12-3 or TRBV12-4, the J call TRBJ2-1, with 10 nucleotides matching TRBD2. Losses at the gene ends were 5 bases for V and 8 bases for J; bases not matched to a gene: 6. This CDR3 region has 14 residues. CDR3 sequence reads: CASSLSGRRDEQFF. In nucleotides, the CDR3 is TGTGCCAGCAGTCTTAGCGGGAGGAGGGATGAGCAGTTCTTC.

This clonotype was seen a handful of times. The rearrangement links TRBV6-5 to TRBJ2-7, with 9 bases identical to TRBD2. The trim removed 5 bases at V and 1 base at J, leaving 6 bases unmatched. Germline V CDR1 and CDR2: MNHEY, SVGAGI. CDR3 length equals 15 residues. CDR3 in DNA: TGTGCCAGCAGTCAAACAGCGGGAGGTTCCTACGAGCAGTACTTC. Translation gives CASSQTAGGSYEQYF.